What follows describes a single T cell receptor (beta chain). V was shortened by 4 bases and J by 0 bases, with 10 bases between the two germline ends. This CDR3 is built from 16 residues. Germline V lookup: CDR1 MGHDK, CDR2 SYGVNS. This sample was taken from a study of OX40 agonist ivuxolimab in advanced cancers. Method: immunoSEQ multiplex PCR; TCRdb's copy keeps in-frame clones and lacks some. The sample consists of more than 95,000 clones, roughly 95% of them appearing once. The source of this sequence is an adult with an advanced solid tumor such as melanoma, head and neck, liver or kidney cancer. The chain carries TRBV25-1 and TRBJ1-6; D is possibly TRBD1 (5 bases). The sample was CD4+ or CD8+ T cells sorted from blood, taken in a trial of the OX40 agonist ivuxolimab. This CDR3 is CASSVGASSYNSPLHF. CDR3 sequence (DNA): TGTGCCAGCAGTGTTGGGGCTAGCTCCTATAATTCACCCCTCCACTTT.